This T cell receptor beta chain came from a study of neurological immune-mediated disorders. Findings of the study overall: None of the CDR3 amino acid sequences in expanded clones turned up in more than one subject, which points to private repertoires in all groups. One related-CDR3 cluster, which may be a signature, held the repertoires of 18 of 34 multiple sclerosis patients after phylogenetic grouping.

The sample holds many counts of this clonotype. Its antigen remains unidentified. 5'RACE generated cDNA with 10-nucleotide random UMIs. TCRdb re-derived calls from the 5' RACE reads in MiXCR, one entry per CDR3 protein. The repertoire holds roughly 52,000 distinct CDR3 sequences, with about 4% as singletons. Around 900,000 sorted CD4+ or CD8+ T cells made each library. CDR1 is KGHDR, CDR2 SFDVKD, per germline. V lost 4 bases and J 4 bases, leaving 11 bases between the germline ends. The CDR3 covers 14 residues. Sequenced input: CD4+ T cells from blood. This chain uses TRBV24-1 with TRBJ2-3, with D perhaps being TRBD1 or TRBD2 (6 bases each). The sequence came from a woman aged 40-49 years with multiple sclerosis. CDR3 in amino acids: CATSDYREADTQYF. DNA of the CDR3: TGTGCCACCAGTGACTACAGGGAGGCAGATACGCAGTATTTT.